A single sample gave rise to the 19 T cell receptor beta chains below, sequenced in a study of early T cells in non-severe SARS-CoV-2 infection (dated by TCRdb to 2020 to 2023). The library was built by means of 5' RACE. Data came from a NextSeq 500. The public reads were run again by TCRdb, first through fastp at Q25 and then through MiXCR, and only productive beta chains were kept. Rows merge per CDR3 protein into single entries with the most common DNA and genes. This sample lists about 80,000 distinct CDR3 sequences; around 10% were detected once. The ten largest clones add up to roughly a sixth of the sample. Sequences were derived from whole blood, sampled at baseline. The receptors originated from an adult who was a healthcare worker with PCR-confirmed SARS-CoV-2 infection or an uninfected control (not recorded which). The donor label of this sample is uncertain.

This clonotype was detected many times. For the CDR3, the DNA is TGTGCCAGCAGTTCGGCGGGGGGGGCTCCCCCCTACCGGCAGTACTTC. Its translation is CASSSAGGAPPYRQYF. The J gene is TRBJ2-7, the V gene TRBV3-1; 9 nucleotides line up with TRBD2. Germline V CDR1 and CDR2: LGHDT, YNNKEL (reference sequence). Trimming took 6 bases from V and 9 from J; bases not matched to a gene: 18. The CDR3 loop spans 16 amino acids.

The V call is TRBV20-1, the J call TRBJ1-1, with D tentatively TRBD1 (5 bases). Trimming left V 6 bases short and J 0 bases short, with 14 bases between. This CDR3 comprises 14 residues. Germline V gives CDR1 DFQATT, CDR2 SNEGSKA (reference sequence). DNA for the CDR3: TGCAGTGCCCGGAGCGGGGCCATGAACACTGAAGCTTTCTTT. Its protein is CSARSGAMNTEAFF.

This clonotype showed up just a few times. V usage is TRBV4-1 and J usage is TRBJ2-7; D gene ambiguous. The CDR3 contains 16 residues. Germline loops: CDR1 MGHRA, CDR2 YSYEKL. V lost 0 bases and J lost 3, with 15 bases in between. As DNA, the CDR3 is TGCGCCAGCAGCCAAGAATCAGCAGCCCTCATCTACGAGCAGTACTTC. It yields the protein CASSQESAALIYEQYF.

The CDR3 spells CASSYSDSWTTSSHEQYF. The CDR3 DNA reads TGTGCCAGCAGTTACTCGGATAGTTGGACTACCTCTTCCCACGAGCAGTACTTC. This chain uses TRBV6-2 or TRBV6-3 with TRBJ2-7; D may be TRBD2 (6 bases). Trimming took off 0 bases at V and 5 bases at J, with 23 bases between the two ends. CDR3 length: 18 residues. Germline values: CDR1 MNHEY, CDR2 SVGEGT.

This clonotype appeared many times. The V and J genes are TRBV25-1 and TRBJ2-7, with a weak D call TRBD1 (6 bases). The V and J ends lost 3 bases and 6 bases respectively, with 15 bases between them. The CDR3 spans 14 residues. The germline V gene encodes CDR1 MGHDK and CDR2 SYGVNS. The CDR3 here is CASSDLDSSSEQYF. The CDR3 DNA sequence: TGTGCCAGCAGTGATTTGGACAGCTCGAGCGAGCAGTACTTC.

The V call is TRBV12-3 or TRBV12-4, the J call TRBJ2-7; unclear D gene. The CDR3 consists of 11 residues. V was trimmed by 3 bases and J by 1 base, leaving 1 base between them. The CDR3 here is CASSFSYEQYF. In DNA form, the CDR3 reads TGTGCCAGCAGTTTTTCCTACGAGCAGTACTTC.

This clonotype was recorded at least ten times. V and J are TRBV10-2 and TRBJ2-1, with a weak D call TRBD2 (5 bases). V was pared by 5 bases and J by 10 bases, with 12 bases between. The CDR3 contains 12 residues. Germline CDR1 is WSHSY and CDR2 is SAAADI. The CDR3 DNA sequence: TGCGCCAGCAGTCTAGCCGGAATAGAGCAGTTCTTC. Encoded protein: CASSLAGIEQFF.

The sample holds a few counts of this clonotype. The V call is TRBV7-2, the J call TRBJ2-3; D uncertain. Trimming cost V 3 bases and J 3 bases, with 10 bases left between them. The CDR3 runs to 14 residues. From germline, CDR1 is SGHTA and CDR2 FQGNSA. The CDR3 DNA reads TGTGCCAGCAGCTTCCTCTCGGCAACAGATACGCAGTATTTT. As protein: CASSFLSATDTQYF.

This chain joins TRBV20-1 and TRBJ1-1; D gene uncertain. Germline V gives CDR1 DFQATT, CDR2 SNEGSKA (reference sequence). The CDR3 loop spans 15 amino acids. V shed 0 bases and J shed 1 base, with 12 bases lying between them. CDR3 bases: TGCAGTGCTAGAGATCCGGGCAGCGGGAACACTGAAGCTTTCTTT. Translation: CSARDPGSGNTEAFF.

This clonotype was recorded many times. The V gene is TRBV7-2, the J gene TRBJ2-5; D not resolved. The CDR3 length is 13 residues. Germline-derived CDR1 and CDR2 are SGHTA and FQGNSA. V dropped 2 bases and J dropped 4 bases, with 8 bases sitting between them. The CDR3 coding sequence is TGTGCCAGCAGCTTAATCATTGGAGAGACCCAGTACTTC. Protein sequence: CASSLIIGETQYF.

This clonotype was counted between two and nine times. The V gene is TRBV2, the J gene TRBJ2-2, with 10 nucleotides matching TRBD2. The trim removed 7 bases at V and 7 bases at J, leaving 9 bases unmatched. This CDR3 is built from 15 residues. Germline CDR1 reads SNHLY; CDR2 reads FYNNEI. The CDR3 loop is CASTLLAGVGGELFF. CDR3 DNA sequence: TGTGCCAGCACCCTGCTAGCGGGAGTTGGCGGGGAGCTGTTTTTT.

In this sample, this clonotype turned up a few times. V and J are TRBV12-3 or TRBV12-4 and TRBJ2-2; weak D call: TRBD1 (6 bases). The length of the CDR3 is 15 residues. The V end lost 5 bases, the J end lost 7 bases, and 17 bases lay between the germline ends. The CDR3 region is CASSPSTGLSGELFF. The CDR3 DNA reads TGTGCCAGCAGTCCATCCACAGGGTTGAGCGGGGAGCTGTTTTTT.

The rearrangement joins TRBV12-3 or TRBV12-4 to TRBJ2-2; perhaps TRBD1 as D (6 bases). The length of the CDR3 is 14 residues. With 5 bases removed from V and 1 base from J, the gap between germline ends came to 8 bases. The CDR3 is CASSPDRNTGELFF. The CDR3, as DNA: TGTGCCAGCAGTCCGGACAGGAACACCGGGGAGCTGTTTTTT.

V usage is TRBV6-2 or TRBV6-3 and J usage is TRBJ2-7; 10 bases match TRBD1. There are 14 residues in the CDR3. Germline CDR1 is MNHEY and CDR2 is SVGEGT. V was pared by 4 bases and J by 2 bases, with 2 bases of the junction left unmatched. The CDR3 is CASSWGQGTYEQYF. The CDR3 DNA reads TGTGCCAGCAGTTGGGGACAGGGGACCTACGAGCAGTACTTC.

This clonotype was counted between two and nine times. V gene TRBV7-2 combines with J gene TRBJ2-1, with 13 bases lining up with TRBD2. V was pared by 5 bases and J by 2 bases, with 3 bases of the junction left unmatched. CDR1 is SGHTA, CDR2 FQGNSA, per germline. The CDR3 has 16 amino acids. In nucleotides, the CDR3 is TGTGCCAGCAGCCCAGGGACTAGCGGGGCCTACAATGAGCAGTTCTTC. This codes for CASSPGTSGAYNEQFF.

The V and J genes are TRBV5-1 and TRBJ1-3; weak D call: TRBD1 (5 bases). V was shortened by 0 bases and J by 0 bases, with 10 bases between the two germline ends. This CDR3 spans 16 amino acids. In germline, CDR1 is SGHRS, CDR2 YFSETQ. The CDR3 sequence: CASSLGGDFSGNTIYF. The DNA of the CDR3 is TGCGCCAGCAGCTTGGGCGGGGACTTCTCTGGAAACACCATATATTTT.

In this sample, this clonotype turned up many times. J is TRBJ1-4 and V is TRBV6-1; TRBD1 matches 9 bases. Trimming took 6 bases from V and 4 from J; bases not matched to a gene: 6. The CDR3 is 15 residues long. Germline lookup yields CDR1 MNHNS and CDR2 SASEGT. As DNA, the CDR3 is TGTGCCAGCAGGGACAGGGGACTCGGTAATGAAAAACTGTTTTTT. It translates to CASRDRGLGNEKLFF.

The chain is built from TRBV4-3 and TRBJ2-2; D gene uncertain. The V and J ends lost 4 bases and 5 bases respectively, with 17 bases between them. Germline V lookup: CDR1 LGHNA, CDR2 YSLEER. The CDR3 contains 16 residues. The CDR3 is CASSLRVASPTGELFF. The CDR3 DNA sequence: TGCGCCAGCAGCCTAAGGGTGGCTTCTCCTACCGGGGAGCTGTTTTTT.

V usage is TRBV20-1 and J usage is TRBJ2-3, with D perhaps matching TRBD2 (7 bases). With 5 bases removed from V and 4 bases from J, the gap between germline ends came to 16 bases. CDR1 and CDR2 (germline): DFQATT, SNEGSKA (reference sequence). CDR3 length: 14 amino acids. The CDR3 DNA reads TGCAGTGCTCCCCTAGCGGAGGGGGCAGATACGCAGTATTTT. Translated, it gives CSAPLAEGADTQYF.